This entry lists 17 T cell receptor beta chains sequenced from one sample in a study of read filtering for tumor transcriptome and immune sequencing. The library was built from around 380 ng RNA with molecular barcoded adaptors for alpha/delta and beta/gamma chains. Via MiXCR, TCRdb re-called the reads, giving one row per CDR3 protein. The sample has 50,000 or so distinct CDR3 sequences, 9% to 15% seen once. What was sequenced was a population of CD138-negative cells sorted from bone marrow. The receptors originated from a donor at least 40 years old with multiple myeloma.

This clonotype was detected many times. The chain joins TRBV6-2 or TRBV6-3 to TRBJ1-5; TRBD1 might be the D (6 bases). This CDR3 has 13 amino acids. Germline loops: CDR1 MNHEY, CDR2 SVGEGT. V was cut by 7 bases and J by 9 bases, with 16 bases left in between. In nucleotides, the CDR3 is TGTGCCAGCACCGCCAGGGGCGGAGGGCCCCAGCATTTT. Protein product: CASTARGGGPQHF.

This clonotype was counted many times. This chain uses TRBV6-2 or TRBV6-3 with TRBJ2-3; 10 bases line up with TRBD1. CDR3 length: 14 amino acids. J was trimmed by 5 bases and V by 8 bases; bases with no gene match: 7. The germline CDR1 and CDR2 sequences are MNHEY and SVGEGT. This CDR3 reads CASGDRGSGDTQYF. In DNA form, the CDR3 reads TGTGCCAGCGGGGACAGGGGATCTGGAGATACGCAGTATTTT.

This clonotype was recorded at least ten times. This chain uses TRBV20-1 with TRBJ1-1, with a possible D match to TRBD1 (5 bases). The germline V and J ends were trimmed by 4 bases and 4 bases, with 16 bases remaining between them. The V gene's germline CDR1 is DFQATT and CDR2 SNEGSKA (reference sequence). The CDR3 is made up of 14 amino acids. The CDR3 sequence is CSANRGPPGTEAFF. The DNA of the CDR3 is TGCAGTGCTAATAGGGGCCCCCCGGGCACTGAAGCTTTCTTT.

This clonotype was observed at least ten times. DNA for the CDR3: TGCAGTGCTGAGACAGGGGGAATAATGAACACTGAAGCTTTCTTT. Translated: CSAETGGIMNTEAFF. The chain recombines TRBV20-1 with TRBJ1-1; 9 nucleotides align to TRBD1. The CDR3 totals 15 residues. The V segment lost 5 bases and the J segment 0 bases; nucleotides outside the gene matches: 7. Germline assignment: CDR1 DFQATT and CDR2 SNEGSKA (reference sequence).

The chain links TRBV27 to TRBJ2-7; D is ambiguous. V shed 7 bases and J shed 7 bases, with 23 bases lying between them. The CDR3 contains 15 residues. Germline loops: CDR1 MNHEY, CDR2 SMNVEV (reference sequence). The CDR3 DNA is TGTGCCAGCACCGTTCCGCCAGCCCGAAACGGGGAGCAGTACTTC. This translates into CASTVPPARNGEQYF.

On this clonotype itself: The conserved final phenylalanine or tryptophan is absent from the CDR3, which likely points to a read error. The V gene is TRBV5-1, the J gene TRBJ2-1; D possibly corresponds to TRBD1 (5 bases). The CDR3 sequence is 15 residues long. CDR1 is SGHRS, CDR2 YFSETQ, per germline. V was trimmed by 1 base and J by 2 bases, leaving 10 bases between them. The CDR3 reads CASSLRLDTYNEQFL. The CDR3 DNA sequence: TGCGCCAGCAGCTTGAGATTGGACACCTACAATGAGCAGTTCCTC.

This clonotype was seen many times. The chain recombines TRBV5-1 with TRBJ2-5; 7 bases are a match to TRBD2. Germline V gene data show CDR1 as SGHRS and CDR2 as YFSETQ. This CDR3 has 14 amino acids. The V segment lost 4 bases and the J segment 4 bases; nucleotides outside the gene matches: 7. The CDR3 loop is CASSPTSERETQYF. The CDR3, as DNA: TGCGCCAGCAGCCCTACTAGCGAAAGAGAGACCCAGTACTTC.

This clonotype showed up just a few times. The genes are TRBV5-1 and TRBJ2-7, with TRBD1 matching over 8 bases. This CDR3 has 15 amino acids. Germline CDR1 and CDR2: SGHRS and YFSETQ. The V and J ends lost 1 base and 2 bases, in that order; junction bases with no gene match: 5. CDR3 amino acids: CASSLIGQGTYEQYF. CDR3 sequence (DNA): TGCGCCAGCAGCTTGATAGGACAGGGTACCTACGAGCAGTACTTC.

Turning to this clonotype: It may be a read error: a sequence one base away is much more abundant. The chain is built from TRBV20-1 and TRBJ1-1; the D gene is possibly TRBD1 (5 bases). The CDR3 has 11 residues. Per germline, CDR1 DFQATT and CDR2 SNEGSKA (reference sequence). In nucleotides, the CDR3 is TGCAGTTTGGGGGGACGCACTAAAGCTTTCTTT. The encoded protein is CSLGGRTKAFF.

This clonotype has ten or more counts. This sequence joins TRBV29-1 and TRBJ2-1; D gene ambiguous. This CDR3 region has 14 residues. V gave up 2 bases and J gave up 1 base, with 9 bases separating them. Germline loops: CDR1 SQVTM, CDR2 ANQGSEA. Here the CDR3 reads CSVEPRQSYNEQFF. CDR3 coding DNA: TGCAGCGTTGAACCAAGGCAGTCCTACAATGAGCAGTTCTTC.

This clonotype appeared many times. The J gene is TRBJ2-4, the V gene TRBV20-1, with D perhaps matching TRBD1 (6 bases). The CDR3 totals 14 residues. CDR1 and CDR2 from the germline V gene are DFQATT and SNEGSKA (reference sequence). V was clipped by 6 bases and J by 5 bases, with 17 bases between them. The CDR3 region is CSATRQANENIQYF. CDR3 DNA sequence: TGCAGTGCAACGCGACAGGCCAATGAAAACATTCAGTACTTC.

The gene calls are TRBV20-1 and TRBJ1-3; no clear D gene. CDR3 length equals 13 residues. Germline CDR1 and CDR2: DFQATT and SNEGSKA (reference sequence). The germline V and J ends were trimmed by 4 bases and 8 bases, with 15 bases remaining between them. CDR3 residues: CSAKVTWRDTIYF. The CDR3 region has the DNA TGCAGTGCTAAAGTCACCTGGCGGGACACCATATATTTT.

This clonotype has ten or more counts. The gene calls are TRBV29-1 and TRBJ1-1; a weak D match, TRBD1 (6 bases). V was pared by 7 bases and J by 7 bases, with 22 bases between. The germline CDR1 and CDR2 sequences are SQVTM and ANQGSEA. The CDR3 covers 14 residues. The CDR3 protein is CSAGERAPVGEAFF. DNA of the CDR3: TGCAGCGCAGGGGAGAGGGCCCCTGTGGGTGAAGCTTTCTTT.

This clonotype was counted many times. The CDR3 sequence is CASSHYGRFQETQYF. The CDR3 DNA reads TGTGCCAGCAGCCACTACGGGAGGTTCCAAGAGACCCAGTACTTC. V is TRBV11-2 and J is TRBJ2-5, with 7 bases that match TRBD2. After removal of 5 bases from V and 1 base from J, the junction contained 7 bases not matched to a gene. This CDR3 has 15 residues. Germline V gene sequence: CDR1 SGHAT, CDR2 FQNNGV.

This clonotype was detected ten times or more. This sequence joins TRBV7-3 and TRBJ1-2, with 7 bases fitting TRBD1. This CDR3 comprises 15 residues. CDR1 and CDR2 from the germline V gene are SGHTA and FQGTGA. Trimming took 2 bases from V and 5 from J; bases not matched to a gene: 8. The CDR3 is CASSLLPGQAYGYTF. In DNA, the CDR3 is TGTGCCAGCAGCTTACTCCCCGGACAGGCTTATGGCTACACCTTC. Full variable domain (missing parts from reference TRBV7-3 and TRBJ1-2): GAGVSQTPSNKVTEKGKYVELRCDPISGHTALYWYRQSLGQGPEFLIYFQGTGAADDSGLPNDRFFAVRPEGSVSTLKIQRTERGDSAVYLCASSLLPGQAYGYTFGSGTRLTVV.

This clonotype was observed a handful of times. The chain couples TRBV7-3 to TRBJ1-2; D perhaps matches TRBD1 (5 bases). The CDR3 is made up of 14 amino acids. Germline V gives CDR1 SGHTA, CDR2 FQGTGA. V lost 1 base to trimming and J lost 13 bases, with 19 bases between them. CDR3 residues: CASSLMAGRDGRTF. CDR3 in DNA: TGTGCCAGCAGCTTAATGGCAGGAAGGGACGGACGCACCTTC.

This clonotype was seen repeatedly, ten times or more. The CDR3 nucleotides are TGTGCCACCAGTTTGAGGGGGGCTGGCGGGGAGCTGTTTTTT. It encodes CATSLRGAGGELFF. V is TRBV15 and J is TRBJ2-2; tentatively, D is TRBD1 or TRBD2 (6 bases each). The germline V gene has CDR1 LNHNV and CDR2 YYDKDF (reference sequence). There are 14 residues in the CDR3. V was shortened by 6 bases and J by 7 bases, with 15 bases between the two germline ends.